The clone carrying this T cell receptor (beta chain) was detected only a few times. Its matching antigen is unknown. Expressed TCRB transcripts were sequenced after all isolated RNA was converted to cDNA. Repertoires were generated with immunoSEQ multiplex PCR, while TCRdb's copy carries only in-frame clones and drops some. The sample lists roughly 400,000 clones, less than 15% occurring once. Every participating donor gave one draw, a heparinised blood sample averaging about 100 mL. V dropped 0 bases and J dropped 0 bases, with 9 bases sitting between them. Per germline, CDR1 GTSNPN and CDR2 SVGIG (reference sequence). This CDR3 contains 15 residues. The sample belongs to a study of beta chain features in type 1 diabetes. Study-wide points: Type 1 diabetes patients had TCRB CDR3s that were shorter (moderately but significantly so) in all four CD4+ subsets.

Sequenced input: naive CD4+ T cells from blood. This receptor was obtained from a woman younger than 30 in good health. The gene calls are TRBV30 and TRBJ1-5; D remains ambiguous. CDR3 residues: CAWSVGSYSNQPQHF. For the CDR3, the DNA is TGTGCCTGGAGTGTGGGGAGCTATAGCAATCAGCCCCAGCATTTT.